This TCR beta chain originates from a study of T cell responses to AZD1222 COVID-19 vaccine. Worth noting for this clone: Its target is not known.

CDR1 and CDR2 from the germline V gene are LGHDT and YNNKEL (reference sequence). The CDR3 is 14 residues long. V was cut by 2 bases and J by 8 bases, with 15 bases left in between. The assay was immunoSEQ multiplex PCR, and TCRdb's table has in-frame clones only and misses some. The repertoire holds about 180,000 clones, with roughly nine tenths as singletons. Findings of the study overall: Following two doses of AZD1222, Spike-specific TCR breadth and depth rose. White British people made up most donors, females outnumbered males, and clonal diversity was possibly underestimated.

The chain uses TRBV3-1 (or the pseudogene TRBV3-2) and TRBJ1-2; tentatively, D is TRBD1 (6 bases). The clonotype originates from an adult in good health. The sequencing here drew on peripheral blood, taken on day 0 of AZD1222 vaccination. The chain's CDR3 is CASSQRGAGEGYTF. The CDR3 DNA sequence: TGTGCCAGCAGCCAAAGGGGGGCCGGAGAAGGCTACACCTTC.